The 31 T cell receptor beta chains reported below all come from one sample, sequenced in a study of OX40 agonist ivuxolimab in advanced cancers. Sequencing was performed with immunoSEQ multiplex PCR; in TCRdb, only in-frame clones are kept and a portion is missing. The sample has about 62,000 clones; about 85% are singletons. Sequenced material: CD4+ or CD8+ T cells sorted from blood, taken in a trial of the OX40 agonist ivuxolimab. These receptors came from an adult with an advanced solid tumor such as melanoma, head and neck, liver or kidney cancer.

The CDR3 DNA reads TGCGCCAGCACCCTACAGGGGGCACTGGGCGAGCAGTACTTC. Protein product: CASTLQGALGEQYF. The rearrangement links TRBV5-1 to TRBJ2-7; 9 nucleotides line up with TRBD1. After removal of 6 bases from V and 6 bases from J, the junction contained 10 bases not matched to a gene. In germline, CDR1 is SGHRS, CDR2 YFSETQ. The CDR3 spans 14 residues.

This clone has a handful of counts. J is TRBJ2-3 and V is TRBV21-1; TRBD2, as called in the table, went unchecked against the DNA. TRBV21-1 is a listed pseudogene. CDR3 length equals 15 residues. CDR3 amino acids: CASSPFRRGTDTQYF. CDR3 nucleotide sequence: TGTGCCAGCAGCCCTTTCAGGCGGGGCACAGATACGCAGTATTTT.

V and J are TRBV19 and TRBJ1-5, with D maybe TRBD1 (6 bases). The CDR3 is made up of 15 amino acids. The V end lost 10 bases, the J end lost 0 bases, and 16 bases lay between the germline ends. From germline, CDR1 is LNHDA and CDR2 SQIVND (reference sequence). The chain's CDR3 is CATRVGGYSNQPQHF. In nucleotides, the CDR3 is TGTGCCACTAGGGTGGGGGGCTATAGCAATCAGCCCCAGCATTTT. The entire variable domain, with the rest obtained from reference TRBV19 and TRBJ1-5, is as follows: DGGITQSPKYLFRKEGQNVTLSCEQNLNHDAMYWYRQDPGQGLRLIYYSQIVNDFQKGDIAEGYSVSREKKESFPLTVTSAQKNPTAFYLCATRVGGYSNQPQHFGDGTRLSIL.

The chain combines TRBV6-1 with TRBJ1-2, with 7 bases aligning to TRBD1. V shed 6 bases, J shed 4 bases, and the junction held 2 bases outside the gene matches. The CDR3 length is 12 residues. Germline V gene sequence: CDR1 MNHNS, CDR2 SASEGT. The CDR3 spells CASRRDSYGYTF. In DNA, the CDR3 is TGTGCCAGCAGAAGGGACAGCTATGGCTACACCTTC.

CDR3 loop: CASSFSTTNEKLFF. DNA for the CDR3: TGTGCCAGTAGCTTTTCGACCACTAATGAAAAACTGTTTTTT. The J gene is TRBJ1-4, the V gene TRBV19; D unclear. Germline CDR1 and CDR2: LNHDA and SQIVND (reference sequence). V was pared by 6 bases and J by 2 bases, with 10 bases between. The CDR3 consists of 14 residues. The full variable domain, its missing parts supplied by reference TRBV19 and TRBJ1-4, is DGGITQSPKYLFRKEGQNVTLSCEQNLNHDAMYWYRQDPGQGLRLIYYSQIVNDFQKGDIAEGYSVSREKKESFPLTVTSAQKNPTAFYLCASSFSTTNEKLFFGSGTQLSVL.

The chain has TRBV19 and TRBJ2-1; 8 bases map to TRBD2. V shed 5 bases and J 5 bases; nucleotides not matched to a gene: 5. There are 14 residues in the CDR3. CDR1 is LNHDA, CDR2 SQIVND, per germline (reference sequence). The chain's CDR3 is CASSQLTSDNEQFF. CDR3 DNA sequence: TGTGCCAGTAGTCAGCTGACTAGCGACAATGAGCAGTTCTTC. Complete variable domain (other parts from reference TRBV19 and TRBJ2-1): DGGITQSPKYLFRKEGQNVTLSCEQNLNHDAMYWYRQDPGQGLRLIYYSQIVNDFQKGDIAEGYSVSREKKESFPLTVTSAQKNPTAFYLCASSQLTSDNEQFFGPGTRLTVL.

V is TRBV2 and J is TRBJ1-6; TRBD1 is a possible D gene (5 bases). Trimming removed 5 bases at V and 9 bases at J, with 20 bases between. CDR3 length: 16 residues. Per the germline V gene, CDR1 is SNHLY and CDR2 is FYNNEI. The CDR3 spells CASSQQEPEVGSPLHF. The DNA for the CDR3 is TGTGCCAGCAGTCAACAGGAGCCTGAGGTTGGTTCACCCCTCCACTTT.

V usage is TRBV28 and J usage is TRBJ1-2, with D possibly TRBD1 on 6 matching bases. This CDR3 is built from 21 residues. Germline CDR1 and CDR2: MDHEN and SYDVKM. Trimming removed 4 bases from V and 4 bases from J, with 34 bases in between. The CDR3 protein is CASSSAAQQGSTKGNSYGYTF. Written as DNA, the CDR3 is TGTGCCAGCAGTTCCGCCGCCCAACAGGGATCGACAAAGGGCAACTCCTATGGCTACACCTTC.

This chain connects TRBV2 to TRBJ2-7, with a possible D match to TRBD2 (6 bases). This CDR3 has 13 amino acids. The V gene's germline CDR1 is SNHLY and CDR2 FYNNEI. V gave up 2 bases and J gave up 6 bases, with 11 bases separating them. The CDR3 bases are TGTGCCAGCAGTGAATCCGGGGGAGGCGAGCAGTACTTC. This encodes CASSESGGGEQYF.

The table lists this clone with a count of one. CDR3 in amino acids: CASSARRFSLYNEQFF. Written as DNA, the CDR3 is TGTGCCAGCAGCGCCCGAAGGTTCTCTTTGTACAATGAGCAGTTCTTC. The chain carries TRBV21-1 and TRBJ2-1. TRBV21-1 is an annotated pseudogene. The CDR3 runs to 16 residues.

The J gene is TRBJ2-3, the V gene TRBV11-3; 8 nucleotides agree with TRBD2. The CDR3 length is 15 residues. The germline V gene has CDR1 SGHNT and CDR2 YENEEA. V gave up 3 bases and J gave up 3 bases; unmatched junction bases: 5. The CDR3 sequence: CASSLGGRSTDTQYF. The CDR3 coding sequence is TGTGCCAGCAGCTTGGGCGGGAGGAGTACAGATACGCAGTATTTT.

This CDR3 is CASSTGTGGGNTEAFF. DNA of the CDR3: TGCGCCAGCAGCACCGGGACAGGGGGTGGGAACACTGAAGCTTTCTTT. The chain is built from TRBV5-1 and TRBJ1-1, with 11 bases aligning to TRBD1. There are 16 residues in the CDR3. V dropped 4 bases and J dropped 1; count of bases not matched to a gene: 6. Germline V gene lookup returns CDR1 SGHRS and CDR2 YFSETQ.

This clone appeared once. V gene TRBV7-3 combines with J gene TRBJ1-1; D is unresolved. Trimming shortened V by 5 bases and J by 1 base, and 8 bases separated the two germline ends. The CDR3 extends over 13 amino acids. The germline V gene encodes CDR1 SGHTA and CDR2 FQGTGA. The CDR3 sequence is CASSLAGNTEAFF. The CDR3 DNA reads TGTGCCAGCAGCCTGGCTGGGAACACTGAAGCTTTCTTT.

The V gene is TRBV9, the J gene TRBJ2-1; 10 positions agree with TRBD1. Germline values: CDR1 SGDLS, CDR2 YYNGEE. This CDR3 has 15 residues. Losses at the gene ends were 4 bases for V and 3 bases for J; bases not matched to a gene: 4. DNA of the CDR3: TGTGCCAGCAGCACCCGGGACAGGGGCTACAATGAGCAGTTCTTC. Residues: CASSTRDRGYNEQFF.

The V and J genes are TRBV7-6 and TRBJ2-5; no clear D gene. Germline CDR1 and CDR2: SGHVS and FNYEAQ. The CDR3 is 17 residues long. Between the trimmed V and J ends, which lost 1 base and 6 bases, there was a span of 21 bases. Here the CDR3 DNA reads TGTGCCAGCAGCTTAGAGGGCCGGTCCGCGGTTGGGAAGACCCAGTACTTC. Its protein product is CASSLEGRSAVGKTQYF.

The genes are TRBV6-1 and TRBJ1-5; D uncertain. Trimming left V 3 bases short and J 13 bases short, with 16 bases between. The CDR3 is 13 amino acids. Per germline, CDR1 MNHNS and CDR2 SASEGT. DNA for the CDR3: TGTGCCAGCAGTGACGCCCCCCGGACGGGACAGCATTTT. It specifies CASSDAPRTGQHF.

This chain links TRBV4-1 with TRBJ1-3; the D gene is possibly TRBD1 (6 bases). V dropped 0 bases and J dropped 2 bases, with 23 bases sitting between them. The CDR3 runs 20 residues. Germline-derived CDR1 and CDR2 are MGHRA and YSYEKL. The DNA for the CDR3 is TGCGCCAGCAGCCAAGATCGGCCCGCGTTGGTCCGGGGGCCTGGAAACACCATATATTTT. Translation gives CASSQDRPALVRGPGNTIYF.

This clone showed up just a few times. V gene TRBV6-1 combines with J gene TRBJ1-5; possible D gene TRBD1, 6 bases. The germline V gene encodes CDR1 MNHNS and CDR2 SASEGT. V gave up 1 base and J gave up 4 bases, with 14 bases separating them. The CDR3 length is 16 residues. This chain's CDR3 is CASSEGAGGVNQPQHF. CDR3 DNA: TGTGCCAGCAGTGAAGGGGCGGGGGGCGTGAATCAGCCCCAGCATTTT.

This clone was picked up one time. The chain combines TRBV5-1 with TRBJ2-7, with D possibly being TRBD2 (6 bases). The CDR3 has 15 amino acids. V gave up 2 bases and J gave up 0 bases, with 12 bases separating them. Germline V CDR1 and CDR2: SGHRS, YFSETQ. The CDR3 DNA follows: TGCGCCAGCAGCTTAGGGGAGGTGGACTCCTACGAGCAGTACTTC. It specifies CASSLGEVDSYEQYF.

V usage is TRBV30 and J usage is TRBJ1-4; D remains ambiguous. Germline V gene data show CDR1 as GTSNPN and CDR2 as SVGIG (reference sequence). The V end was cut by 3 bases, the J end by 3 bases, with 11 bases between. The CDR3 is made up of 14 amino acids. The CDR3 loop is CAWRRQGSNEKLFF. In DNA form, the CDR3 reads TGTGCCTGGAGGCGCCAAGGGTCTAATGAAAAACTGTTTTTT.

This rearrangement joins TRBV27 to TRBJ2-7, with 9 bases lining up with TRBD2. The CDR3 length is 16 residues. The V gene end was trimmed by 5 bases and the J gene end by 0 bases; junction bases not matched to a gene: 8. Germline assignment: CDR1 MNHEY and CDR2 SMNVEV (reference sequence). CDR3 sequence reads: CASSPKLAGSSYEQYF. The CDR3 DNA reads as TGTGCCAGCAGTCCGAAGCTAGCGGGGAGCTCCTACGAGCAGTACTTC.

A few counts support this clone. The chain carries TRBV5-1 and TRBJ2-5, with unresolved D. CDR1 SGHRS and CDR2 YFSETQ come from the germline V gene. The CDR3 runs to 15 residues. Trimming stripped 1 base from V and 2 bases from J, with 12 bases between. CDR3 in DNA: TGCGCCAGCAGCTTGTACGGCAGCGATCAAGAGACCCAGTACTTC. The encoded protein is CASSLYGSDQETQYF.

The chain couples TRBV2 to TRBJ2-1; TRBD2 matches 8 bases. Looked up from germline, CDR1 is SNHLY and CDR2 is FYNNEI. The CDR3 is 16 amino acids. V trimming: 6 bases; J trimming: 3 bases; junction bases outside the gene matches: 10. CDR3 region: CASRPGLAVLYNEQFF. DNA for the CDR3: TGTGCCAGCAGGCCCGGACTAGCCGTCCTCTACAATGAGCAGTTCTTC.

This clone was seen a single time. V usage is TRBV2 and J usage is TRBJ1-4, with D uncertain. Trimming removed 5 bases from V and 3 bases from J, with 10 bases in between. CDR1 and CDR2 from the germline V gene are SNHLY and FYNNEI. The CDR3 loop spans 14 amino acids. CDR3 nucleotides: TGTGCCAGCAGTAGTGGGCCCGCTAATGAAAAACTGTTTTTT. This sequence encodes CASSSGPANEKLFF.

CDR3 in amino acids: CASSLSGPREAFF. The DNA for the CDR3 is TGTGCCAGCAGTTTATCAGGGCCCAGAGAGGCTTTCTTT. The chain has TRBV28 and TRBJ1-1, with D perhaps matching TRBD1 (5 bases). V lost 1 base, J lost 11 bases, and 14 bases lay in between. The length of the CDR3 is 13 residues. Germline values: CDR1 MDHEN, CDR2 SYDVKM.

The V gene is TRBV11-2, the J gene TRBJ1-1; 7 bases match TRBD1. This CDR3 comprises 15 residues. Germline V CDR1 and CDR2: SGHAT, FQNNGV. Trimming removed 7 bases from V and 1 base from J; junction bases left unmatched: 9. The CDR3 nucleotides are TGTGCCAGCATGAGGAGGGACAGCGGGAACACTGAAGCTTTCTTT. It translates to CASMRRDSGNTEAFF.

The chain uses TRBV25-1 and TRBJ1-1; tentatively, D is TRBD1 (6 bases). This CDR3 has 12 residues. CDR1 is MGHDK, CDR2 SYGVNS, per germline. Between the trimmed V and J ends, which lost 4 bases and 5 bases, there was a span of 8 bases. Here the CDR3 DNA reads TGTGCCAGCAGTGTAGGGACAACTGAAGCTTTCTTT. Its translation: CASSVGTTEAFF. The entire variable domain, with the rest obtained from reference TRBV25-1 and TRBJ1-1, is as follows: EADIYQTPRYLVIGTGKKITLECSQTMGHDKMYWYQQDPGMELHLIHYSYGVNSTEKGDLSSESTVSRIRTEHFPLTLESARPSHTSQYLCASSVGTTEAFFGQGTRLTVV.

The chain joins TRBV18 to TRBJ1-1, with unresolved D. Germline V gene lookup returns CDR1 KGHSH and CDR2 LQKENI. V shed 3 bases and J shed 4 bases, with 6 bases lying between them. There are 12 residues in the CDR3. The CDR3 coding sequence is TGTGCCAGCTCACCTGAAGCCACTGAAGCTTTCTTT. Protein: CASSPEATEAFF.

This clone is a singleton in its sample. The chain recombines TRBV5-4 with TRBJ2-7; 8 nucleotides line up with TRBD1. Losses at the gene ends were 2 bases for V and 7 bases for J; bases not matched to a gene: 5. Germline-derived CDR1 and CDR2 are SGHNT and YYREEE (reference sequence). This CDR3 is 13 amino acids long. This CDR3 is CASSFSGGGEQYF. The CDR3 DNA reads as TGTGCCAGCAGCTTTTCAGGGGGCGGGGAGCAGTACTTC.

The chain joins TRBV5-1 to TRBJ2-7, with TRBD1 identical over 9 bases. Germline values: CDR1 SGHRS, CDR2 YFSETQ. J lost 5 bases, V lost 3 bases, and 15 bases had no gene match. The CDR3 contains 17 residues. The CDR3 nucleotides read TGCGCCAGCAGCTCTGGGGGACAGGGTCGAATATCCCACGAGCAGTACTTC. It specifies CASSSGGQGRISHEQYF.

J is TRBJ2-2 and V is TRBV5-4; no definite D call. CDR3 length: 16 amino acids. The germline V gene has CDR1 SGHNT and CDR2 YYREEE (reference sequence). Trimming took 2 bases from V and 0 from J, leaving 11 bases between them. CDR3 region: CASSFSEISNTGELFF. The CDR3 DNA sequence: TGTGCCAGCAGCTTTTCGGAAATCTCGAACACCGGGGAGCTGTTTTTT.